A selection of T cell receptor beta chains follows, all from one sample in a study of PD-L1 blockade in urothelial cancer. Method: immunoSEQ multiplex PCR; TCRdb's copy keeps in-frame clones and lacks some. The data hold more than 85,000 clones, with roughly 87% observed a single time. The sample was PBMCs, taken around atezolizumab (anti-PD-L1) treatment. The receptors here all came from a man aged 60-69 years with urothelial cancer. The CDR3 runs from the conserved cysteine through the conserved F or W. D genes are given only for firm matches. For some rows the clone size is stated as once, few or many, or as a class when expanded; others skip it.

abundance	d_gene	j_gene	v_gene	CDR3aa	CDR3nt
-	-	TRBJ2-5	TRBV27	CASQGGETQYF	TGTGCCAGCCAGGGGGGTGAGACCCAGTACTTC
-	-	TRBJ2-2	TRBV6-6	CASSYSRDVAGELFF	TGTGCCAGCAGTTACTCGAGGGATGTGGCCGGGGAGCTGTTTTTT
-	-	TRBJ1-1	TRBV6-6	CASSYSGAHTEAFF	TGTGCCAGCAGTTACTCAGGGGCGCACACTGAAGCTTTCTTT
-	-	TRBJ2-2	TRBV7-3	CASSLRSGRNTGELFF	TGTGCCAGCAGCCTCCGGAGTGGGAGGAACACCGGGGAGCTGTTTTTT
-	-	TRBJ2-7	TRBV5-1	CASSPTRPSYEQYF	TGCGCCAGCAGCCCGACTAGGCCTTCCTACGAGCAGTACTTC
once	-	TRBJ1-6	TRBV7-2	CASSLVAPSSYNSPLHF	TGTGCCAGCAGCTTAGTGGCTCCCAGCTCCTATAATTCACCCCTCCACTTT
-	TRBD2	TRBJ2-1	TRBV9	CASSGSGRHFYEQFF	TGTGCCAGCAGCGGTAGCGGGAGGCATTTCTATGAGCAGTTCTTC
-	-	TRBJ1-5	TRBV28	CASRQNQGFRNQPQHF	TGTGCCAGCAGACAGAACCAGGGGTTCCGCAATCAGCCCCAGCATTTT
-	TRBD2	TRBJ2-1	TRBV7-7	CASSPTSGGWGEQFF	TGTGCCAGCAGCCCGACTAGCGGGGGGTGGGGTGAGCAGTTCTTC
-	-	TRBJ2-1	TRBV16	CASSQEGGGKQFF	TGTGCCAGCAGCCAAGAAGGGGGGGGAAAGCAGTTCTTC
once	-	TRBJ2-5	TRBV4-1	CASSQTSFETQYF	TGCGCCAGCAGCCAAACTAGTTTTGAGACTCAGTACTTC
-	TRBD1	TRBJ1-5	TRBV30	CAWSTGDNQPQHF	TGTGCCTGGTCCACAGGGGACAATCAGCCCCAGCATTTT
-	-	TRBJ1-1	TRBV4-3	CASSQSSTGTRDTEAFF	TGCGCCAGCAGCCAATCGTCCACAGGGACGAGGGACACTGAAGCTTTCTTT
-	TRBD1	TRBJ1-1	TRBV28	CASDHRGDTEAFF	TGTGCCAGCGATCACAGGGGGGACACTGAAGCTTTCTTT
-	-	TRBJ2-3	TRBV6-1	CASIGAAGALDTQYF	TGTGCCAGCATTGGGGCGGCGGGGGCCTTAGATACGCAGTATTTT
-	TRBD1	TRBJ1-1	TRBV7-3	CASSLNGGQSAFF	TGTGCCAGCAGCCTAAACGGGGGACAGTCAGCTTTCTTT
-	-	TRBJ1-2	TRBV19	CASRERGIANYGYTF	TGTGCCAGCCGGGAGCGGGGGATAGCCAACTATGGCTACACCTTC
once	TRBD2	TRBJ2-5	TRBV2	CASSDTGGPKETQYF	TGTGCCAGCAGTGACACGGGGGGGCCGAAAGAGACCCAGTACTTC
-	TRBD2	TRBJ2-7	TRBV7-8	CASSLVASGSIQGEQYF	TGTGCCAGCAGCTTAGTGGCTAGCGGGAGCATCCAGGGCGAGCAGTACTTC
-	TRBD1	TRBJ2-7	TRBV5-6	CASSLDYPTGGSDEQYF	TGTGCCAGCAGCTTGGATTACCCGACAGGGGGGTCTGACGAGCAGTACTTC
-	-	TRBJ2-1	TRBV10-3	CAISEVGGVGVEEQFF	TGTGCCATCAGTGAGGTGGGGGGAGTGGGGGTGGAAGAGCAGTTCTTC
once	-	TRBJ2-5	TRBV27	CASSPAAEQPQETQYF	TGTGCCAGCAGCCCTGCGGCAGAGCAACCCCAAGAGACCCAGTACTTC
few	TRBD1	TRBJ2-2	TRBV6-6	CASSYTGVSTGELFF	TGTGCCAGCAGTTACACAGGGGTATCGACCGGGGAGCTGTTTTTT
-	-	TRBJ2-5	TRBV7-8	CASSFERETQYF	TGTGCCAGCAGCTTCGAGCGGGAGACCCAGTACTTC
-	TRBD2	TRBJ2-1	TRBV5-4	CASSLGGTAGVGEQFF	TGTGCCAGCAGCTTGGGTGGTACAGCGGGAGTGGGAGAGCAGTTCTTC
once	TRBD1	TRBJ1-5	TRBV27	CASSWTGGNQPQHF	TGTGCCAGCAGTTGGACAGGGGGCAATCAGCCCCAGCATTTT
-	TRBD1	TRBJ2-2	TRBV7-3	CASSLTLGQGANTGELFF	TGTGCCAGCAGCTTAACGTTAGGGCAGGGGGCGAACACCGGGGAGCTGTTTTTT
-	-	TRBJ2-1	TRBV29-1	CSVDGALSSYNEQFF	TGCAGCGTTGATGGGGCCCTAAGCTCCTACAATGAGCAGTTCTTC
few	-	TRBJ1-5	TRBV4-2	CASSQETNQPQHF	TGTGCCAGCAGCCAAGAAACAAATCAGCCCCAGCATTTT
-	TRBD2	TRBJ2-7	TRBV6-1	CASSDLGAGGPYEQYF	TGTGCCAGCAGTGACTTGGGGGCGGGGGGACCCTACGAGCAGTACTTC
-	TRBD2	TRBJ2-7	TRBV6-6	CASSSFTSGSYEQYF	TGTGCCAGCAGTTCCTTCACTAGCGGGAGCTACGAGCAGTACTTC
-	TRBD2	TRBJ2-7	TRBV5-8	CASSSGLAGAEQYF	TGTGCCAGCAGCTCCGGACTAGCGGGAGCGGAGCAGTACTTC
-	TRBD1	TRBJ1-1	TRBV7-9	CASSLRQGDTEAFF	TGTGCCAGCAGCTTGCGACAGGGGGACACTGAAGCTTTCTTT
-	TRBD2	TRBJ2-7	TRBV9	CASSRAGGTYEQYF	TGTGCCAGCAGCAGAGCGGGGGGAACCTACGAGCAGTACTTC
-	-	TRBJ2-2	TRBV18	CASSQVTGELFF	TGTGCCAGCTCGCAGGTTACCGGGGAGCTGTTTTTT
few	-	TRBJ2-7	TRBV4-2	CASSHSLGSSYEQYF	TGTGCCAGCAGCCATAGCCTAGGGAGCTCCTACGAGCAGTACTTC
-	TRBD2	TRBJ2-3	TRBV5-4	CASSWGLAGGPGDTQYF	TGTGCCAGCAGCTGGGGACTAGCGGGGGGGCCCGGAGATACGCAGTATTTT
-	-	TRBJ2-7	TRBV2	CASSGVEQYF	TGTGCCAGCAGTGGAGTCGAGCAGTACTTC
-	-	TRBJ1-5	TRBV19	CASTTGHGNQPQHF	TGTGCCAGTACTACGGGTCACGGCAATCAGCCCCAGCATTTT
-	-	TRBJ1-5	TRBV15	CATSRDMGGFGSNQPQHF	TGTGCCACCAGCAGAGACATGGGGGGGTTCGGGAGCAATCAGCCCCAGCATTTT
-	-	TRBJ2-5	TRBV5-1	CASSLGQGLQETQYF	TGCGCCAGCAGCTTGGGCCAGGGCCTTCAAGAGACCCAGTACTTC
-	-	TRBJ2-3	TRBV4-3	CASSQGSSVSTDTQYF	TGCGCCAGCAGCCAAGGGTCTAGCGTTAGCACAGATACGCAGTATTTT
-	-	TRBJ2-1	TRBV28	CASSLGTTYNEQFF	TGTGCCAGCAGTTTAGGGACAACCTACAATGAGCAGTTCTTC
-	TRBD2	TRBJ2-3	TRBV29-1	CSVRSTPGLTDTQYF	TGCAGCGTCAGAAGTACCCCGGGACTAACGGATACGCAGTATTTT
-	TRBD2	TRBJ2-1	TRBV7-7	CASSLAGGFNEQFF	TGTGCTAGCAGCCTAGCGGGAGGGTTCAATGAGCAGTTCTTC
-	-	TRBJ1-5	TRBV5-6	CASSFRGYSQPQHF	TGTGCCAGCAGCTTCCGGGGATATAGTCAGCCCCAGCATTTT
-	TRBD2	TRBJ2-5	TRBV7-3	CASSLWAGGRQETQYF	TGTGCCAGCAGCTTATGGGCGGGAGGGCGCCAAGAGACCCAGTACTTC
-	-	TRBJ2-3	TRBV6-4	CASSAGTYGTDTQYF	TGTGCCAGCAGCGCCGGGACTTATGGCACAGATACGCAGTATTTT
once	TRBD1	TRBJ2-7	TRBV2	CASRGQGVFTYEQYF	TGTGCCAGCAGGGGACAGGGGGTTTTTACCTACGAGCAGTACTTC
once	-	TRBJ2-1	TRBV6-1	CASSDRGQQFYNEQFF	TGTGCCAGCAGTGATCGCGGACAGCAGTTCTACAATGAGCAGTTCTTC
-	TRBD1	TRBJ2-7	TRBV18	CASSLKIPGQGAREQYF	TGTGCCAGCTCACTAAAAATACCGGGACAGGGGGCGCGGGAGCAGTACTTC